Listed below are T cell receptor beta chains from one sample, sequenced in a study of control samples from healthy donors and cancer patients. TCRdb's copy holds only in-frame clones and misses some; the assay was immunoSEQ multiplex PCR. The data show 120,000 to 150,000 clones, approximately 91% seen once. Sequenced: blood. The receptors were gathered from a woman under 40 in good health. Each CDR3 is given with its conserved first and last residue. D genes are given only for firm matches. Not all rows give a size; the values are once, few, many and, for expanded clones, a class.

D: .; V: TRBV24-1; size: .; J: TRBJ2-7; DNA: TGTGCCACCAGTGATTACTACGAGCAGTACTTC; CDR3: CATSDYYEQYF
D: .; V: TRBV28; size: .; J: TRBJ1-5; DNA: TGTGCCAGCAGTTTATACGCTGAGGCACAGCCCCAGCATTTT; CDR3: CASSLYAEAQPQHF
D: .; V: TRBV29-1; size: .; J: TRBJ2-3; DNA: TGCAGCGTTGATGTAGTGGGGACAGATACGCAGTATTTT; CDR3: CSVDVVGTDTQYF
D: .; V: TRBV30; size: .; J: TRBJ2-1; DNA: TGTGCCTGGAGGGGGATCCTGACAGATCCAAGAAGGGCCACAGTCTACAATGAGCAGTTCTTC; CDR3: CAWRGILTDPRRATVYNEQFF
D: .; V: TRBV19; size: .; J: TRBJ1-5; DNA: TGTGCCAGTAGTATGCAGGGTCTGAGCAATCAGCCCCAGCATTTT; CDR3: CASSMQGLSNQPQHF
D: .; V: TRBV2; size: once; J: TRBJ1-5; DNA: TGTGCCAGCAGTGGGGCACAGGGCAATCAGCCCCAGCATTTT; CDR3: CASSGAQGNQPQHF
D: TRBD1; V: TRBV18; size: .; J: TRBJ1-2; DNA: TGTGCCAGCTCACCAGACAGGGGATTGGATGGCTACACCTTC; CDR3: CASSPDRGLDGYTF
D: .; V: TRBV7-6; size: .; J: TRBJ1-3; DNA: TGTGCCAGCAGCTGGTCCGAACAGACTGGAAACACCATATATTTT; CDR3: CASSWSEQTGNTIYF
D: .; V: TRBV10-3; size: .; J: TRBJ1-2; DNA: TGTGCCATCAGTGGAGACGGAGAGAGTGGCTACACCTTC; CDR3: CAISGDGESGYTF
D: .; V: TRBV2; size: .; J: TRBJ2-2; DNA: TGTGCCAGCGTTAAGGACTCAAACACCGGGGAGCTGTTTTTT; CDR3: CASVKDSNTGELFF
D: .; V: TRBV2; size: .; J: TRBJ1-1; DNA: TGTGCCAGCAGCACAGGACTGAACACTGAAGCTTTCTTT; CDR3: CASSTGLNTEAFF
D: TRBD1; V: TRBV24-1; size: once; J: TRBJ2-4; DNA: TGTGCCACCAGTGACCCAGGACAGGGGGCCATTCAGTACTTC; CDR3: CATSDPGQGAIQYF
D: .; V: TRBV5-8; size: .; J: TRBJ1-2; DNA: TGTGCCAGCAGCTCCAGGGTTGGCTATGGCTACACCTTC; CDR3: CASSSRVGYGYTF
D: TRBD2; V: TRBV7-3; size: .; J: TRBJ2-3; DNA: TGTGCCAGCAGCCCGAACGTAATAGCGGGAGGAGCAGATACGCAGTATTTT; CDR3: CASSPNVIAGGADTQYF
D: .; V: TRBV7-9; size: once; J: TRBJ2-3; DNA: TGTGCCAGCAGCCTGGGGGGGGCTAGCACAGATACGCAGTATTTT; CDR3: CASSLGGASTDTQYF
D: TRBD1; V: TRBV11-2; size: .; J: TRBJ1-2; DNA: TGTGCCAGCAGCCCCTCAGGGGGGGCTGGTGGCTACACCTTC; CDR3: CASSPSGGAGGYTF
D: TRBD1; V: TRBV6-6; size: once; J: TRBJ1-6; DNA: TGTGCCAGCAGTTACTGGGACAGTTATAATTCACCCCTCCACTTT; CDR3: CASSYWDSYNSPLHF
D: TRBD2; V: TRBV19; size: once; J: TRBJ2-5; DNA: TGTGCCACCCAAGTTCGAGCGGGAGGGCCGAGGGGAGAGACCCAGTACTTC; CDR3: CATQVRAGGPRGETQYF
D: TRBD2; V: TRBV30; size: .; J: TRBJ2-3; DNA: TGTGCCTCAAGCCGCTCTACTAGCGGGAGGTATGTTTTTTCGGATACGCAGTATTTT; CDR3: CASSRSTSGRYVFSDTQYF
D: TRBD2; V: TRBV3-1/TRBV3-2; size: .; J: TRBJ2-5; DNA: TGTGCCAGCAGCCAAGAGTTAGCGGGAGTTGGGCAAGAGACCCAGTACTTC; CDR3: CASSQELAGVGQETQYF
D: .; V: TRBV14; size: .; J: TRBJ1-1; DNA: TGTGCCAGCAGCAAGATATCGGAAACTGAAGCTTTCTTT; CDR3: CASSKISETEAFF
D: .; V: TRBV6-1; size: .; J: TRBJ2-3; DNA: TGTGCCAGCAGTGAAGCCAGACAAACATACCAGTATTTT; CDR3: CASSEARQTYQYF
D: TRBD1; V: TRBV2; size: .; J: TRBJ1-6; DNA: TGTGCCAGCAGAACGGGACAGGGGTTTGGTTCACCCCTCCACTTT; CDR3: CASRTGQGFGSPLHF
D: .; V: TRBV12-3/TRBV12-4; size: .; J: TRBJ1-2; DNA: TGTGCCAGCAGTGGAATTTCTAGGGGCTACACCTTC; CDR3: CASSGISRGYTF
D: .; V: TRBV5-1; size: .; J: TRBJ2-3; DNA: TGCGCCAGCAGCTTGGATTTGGCAGGGGATACGCAGTATTTT; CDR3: CASSLDLAGDTQYF
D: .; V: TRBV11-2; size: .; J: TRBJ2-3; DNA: TGTGCCAGCAGCTTATGGGGGGTCGGCTCCACAGATACGCAGTATTTT; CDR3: CASSLWGVGSTDTQYF
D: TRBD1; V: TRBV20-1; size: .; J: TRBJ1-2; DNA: TGCAGTGCTAGTACAGGGGCGGACTATGGCTACACCTTC; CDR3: CSASTGADYGYTF
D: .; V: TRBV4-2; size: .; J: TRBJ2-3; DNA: TGTGCCAGCAGCCAAGTCGCAGGGGAAGATACGCAGTATTTT; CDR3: CASSQVAGEDTQYF
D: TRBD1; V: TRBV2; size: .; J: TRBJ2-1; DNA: TGTGCCAGCAGTCTACAGGGACAGGGGGTTACGGGTGAGCAGTTCTTC; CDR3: CASSLQGQGVTGEQFF
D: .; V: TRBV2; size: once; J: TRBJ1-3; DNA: TGTGCCAGCAGTGTGCAACGGCCGAGCTCTGGAAACACCATATATTTT; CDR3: CASSVQRPSSGNTIYF
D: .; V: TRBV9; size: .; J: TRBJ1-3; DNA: TGTGCCAGCAGCGTATCGGGGGCTGGAAACACCATATATTTT; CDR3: CASSVSGAGNTIYF
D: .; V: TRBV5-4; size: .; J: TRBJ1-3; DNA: TGTGCCAGCAGCTTAGGCCAGCCCAACTCTGGAAACACCATATATTTT; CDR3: CASSLGQPNSGNTIYF
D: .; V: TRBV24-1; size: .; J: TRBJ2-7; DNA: TGTGCCACCAGTGATGTTGGGGCCTACGAGCAGTACTTC; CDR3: CATSDVGAYEQYF
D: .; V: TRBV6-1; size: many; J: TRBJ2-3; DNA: TGTGCCAGCAGTGAAGCTAGCGTAACAGATACGCAGTATTTT; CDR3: CASSEASVTDTQYF
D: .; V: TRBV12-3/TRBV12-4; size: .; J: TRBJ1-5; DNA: TGTGCCAGCAGTTTGGGGGTGGATCAGCCCCAGCATTTT; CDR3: CASSLGVDQPQHF
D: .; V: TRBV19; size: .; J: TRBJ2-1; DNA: TGTGCCAGTAGTATTAGCCTAGCGCCCTACAATGAGCAGTTCTTC; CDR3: CASSISLAPYNEQFF
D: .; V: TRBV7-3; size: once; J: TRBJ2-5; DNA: TGTGCCAGCAGCGCCACAGTGAAAGAGACCCAGTACTTC; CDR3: CASSATVKETQYF
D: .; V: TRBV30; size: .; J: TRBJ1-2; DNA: TGTGCCTGGAGTGTGGGAGAGGGAGATGGCTACACCTTC; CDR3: CAWSVGEGDGYTF
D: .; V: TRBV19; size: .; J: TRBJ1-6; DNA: TGTGCCAGTAGTATCCGACAGGAATACTATAATTCACCCCTCCACTTT; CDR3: CASSIRQEYYNSPLHF
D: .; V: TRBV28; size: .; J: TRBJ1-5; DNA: TGTGCCAGCAGTTTAATGGCCAGGGGAGGGAATCAGCCCCAGCATTTT; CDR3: CASSLMARGGNQPQHF
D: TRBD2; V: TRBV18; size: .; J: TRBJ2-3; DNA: TGTGCCAGCTCACCAGGAAGCGGGAGCATTGGGGATACGCAGTATTTT; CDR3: CASSPGSGSIGDTQYF
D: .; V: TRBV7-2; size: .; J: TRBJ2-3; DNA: TGTGCCAGCAGCCCGGTGGGCCCAAGGGCCGGAGATACGCAGTATTTT; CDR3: CASSPVGPRAGDTQYF
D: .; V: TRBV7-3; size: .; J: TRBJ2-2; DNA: TGTGCCAGCAGCCAGGCCGGGACAAACACCGGGGAGCTGTTTTTT; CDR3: CASSQAGTNTGELFF
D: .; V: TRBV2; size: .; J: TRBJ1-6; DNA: TGTGCCAGCACCAATTCGAGGTCCCAGTATAATTCACCCCTCCACTTT; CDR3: CASTNSRSQYNSPLHF
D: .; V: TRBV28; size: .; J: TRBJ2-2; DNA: TGTGCCAGCAGTTTCGGCGGGGAGAACACCGGGGAGCTGTTTTTT; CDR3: CASSFGGENTGELFF
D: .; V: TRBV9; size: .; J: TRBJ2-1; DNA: TGTGCCAGCAGCGTAGCGGGGCAGGGTTCCTACAATGAGCAGTTCTTC; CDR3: CASSVAGQGSYNEQFF
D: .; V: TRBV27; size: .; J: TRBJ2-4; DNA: TGTGCCAGCAGTTTAAACAGCTTAAACATTCAGTACTTC; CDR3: CASSLNSLNIQYF
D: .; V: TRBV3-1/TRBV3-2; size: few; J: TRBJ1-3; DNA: TGTGCCAGCAGCCCCCGGACTGGAAACACCATATATTTT; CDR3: CASSPRTGNTIYF